The rows below give T cell receptor beta chains drawn from one sample of a study of shared clonotypes between healthy human individuals. Clones were sequenced by immunoSEQ multiplex PCR, and TCRdb holds only the in-frame ones, with some missing. The profile shows hundreds of thousands of clones, around 96% of them singletons. Sequencing was done on a sample of naive CD4+ T cells sorted from blood. Every receptor here comes from a woman aged 25-40 years in good health. Each CDR3 is given with its conserved first and last residue. Fields, in order: D gene, J gene, clone size, V gene, CDR3 protein, CDR3 DNA. D genes are given only for firm matches. For some rows the clone size is stated as once, few or many, or as a class when expanded; others skip it.

d_gene: .
j_gene: TRBJ2-1
abundance: .
v_gene: TRBV5-1
CDR3aa: CASSFRGIHEQFF
CDR3nt: TGCGCCAGCAGCTTTAGGGGGATACATGAGCAGTTCTTC

d_gene: .
j_gene: TRBJ2-5
abundance: .
v_gene: TRBV28
CDR3aa: CASSGAGGLETQYF
CDR3nt: TGTGCCAGCAGCGGGGCGGGTGGGTTGGAGACCCAGTACTTC

d_gene: TRBD2
j_gene: TRBJ2-7
abundance: .
v_gene: TRBV9
CDR3aa: CASSVSLAGNEQYF
CDR3nt: TGTGCCAGCAGCGTAAGTCTAGCGGGAAACGAGCAGTACTTC

d_gene: .
j_gene: TRBJ2-4
abundance: .
v_gene: TRBV13
CDR3aa: CASSPISLWEVENIQYF
CDR3nt: TGTGCCAGCAGCCCGATATCATTGTGGGAAGTCGAAAACATTCAGTACTTC

d_gene: TRBD1
j_gene: TRBJ2-1
abundance: .
v_gene: TRBV20-1
CDR3aa: CSAGQGYRFF
CDR3nt: TGCAGTGCAGGACAGGGGTATAGGTTCTTC

d_gene: .
j_gene: TRBJ1-5
abundance: .
v_gene: TRBV10-3
CDR3aa: CAPVWTTNQPQHF
CDR3nt: TGTGCCCCCGTTTGGACAACAAATCAGCCCCAGCATTTT

d_gene: .
j_gene: TRBJ2-1
abundance: .
v_gene: TRBV6-5
CDR3aa: CASSERVSYNEQFF
CDR3nt: TGTGCCAGCAGTGAGCGGGTATCCTACAATGAGCAGTTCTTC

d_gene: .
j_gene: TRBJ1-2
abundance: .
v_gene: TRBV29-1
CDR3aa: CSARPRAEYGYTF
CDR3nt: TGCAGCGCGCGCCCGAGGGCCGAATATGGCTACACCTTC

d_gene: .
j_gene: TRBJ2-5
abundance: .
v_gene: TRBV4-1
CDR3aa: CASSQGRAYQETQYF
CDR3nt: TGCGCCAGCAGCCAGGGCAGGGCGTACCAAGAGACCCAGTACTTC

d_gene: TRBD1
j_gene: TRBJ2-5
abundance: once
v_gene: TRBV7-7
CDR3aa: CASSGGQGTQETQYF
CDR3nt: TGTGCCAGCAGCGGAGGACAGGGGACCCAAGAGACCCAGTACTTC

d_gene: TRBD2
j_gene: TRBJ2-7
abundance: .
v_gene: TRBV11-2
CDR3aa: CASSLTLVTSAIYEQYF
CDR3nt: TGTGCCAGCAGCTTAACGTTAGTGACTAGCGCAATCTACGAGCAGTACTTC

d_gene: .
j_gene: TRBJ2-7
abundance: .
v_gene: TRBV7-9
CDR3aa: CASSSLGRAYEQYF
CDR3nt: TGTGCCAGCAGCTCCCTGGGTCGAGCATACGAGCAGTACTTC

d_gene: .
j_gene: TRBJ2-3
abundance: .
v_gene: TRBV7-7
CDR3aa: CASAISSQDTQYF
CDR3nt: TGTGCCAGCGCCATAAGTTCCCAAGATACGCAGTATTTT

d_gene: .
j_gene: TRBJ1-5
abundance: .
v_gene: TRBV28
CDR3aa: CASEHSNQPQHF
CDR3nt: TGTGCCAGCGAACATAGCAATCAGCCCCAGCATTTT

d_gene: .
j_gene: TRBJ2-7
abundance: .
v_gene: TRBV28
CDR3aa: CASNYRIGGSYEQYF
CDR3nt: TGTGCCAGCAATTATCGGATAGGGGGATCCTACGAGCAGTACTTC

d_gene: .
j_gene: TRBJ2-2
abundance: .
v_gene: TRBV30
CDR3aa: CARPLNSNTGELFF
CDR3nt: TGTGCCCGCCCCCTTAATTCGAACACCGGGGAGCTGTTTTTT

d_gene: TRBD2
j_gene: TRBJ2-7
abundance: .
v_gene: TRBV14
CDR3aa: CASSRTISSGRAEEQYF
CDR3nt: TGTGCCAGCAGCCGAACAATTTCTAGCGGGAGGGCGGAGGAGCAGTACTTC

d_gene: .
j_gene: TRBJ2-1
abundance: .
v_gene: TRBV2
CDR3aa: CASTPRDEQFF
CDR3nt: TGTGCCAGCACTCCCCGGGATGAGCAGTTCTTC

d_gene: .
j_gene: TRBJ2-7
abundance: .
v_gene: TRBV6-1
CDR3aa: CASSGQSSYEQYF
CDR3nt: TGTGCCAGCTCCGGACAGAGCTCCTACGAGCAGTACTTC

d_gene: .
j_gene: TRBJ2-7
abundance: .
v_gene: TRBV5-4
CDR3aa: CASSLDYSYEQYF
CDR3nt: TGTGCCAGCAGCCTGGACTACTCCTACGAGCAGTACTTC

d_gene: TRBD1
j_gene: TRBJ2-7
abundance: .
v_gene: TRBV7-9
CDR3aa: CASSPNPGQPTYEQYF
CDR3nt: TGTGCCAGCAGCCCCAACCCGGGACAGCCCACCTACGAGCAGTACTTC

d_gene: .
j_gene: TRBJ2-3
abundance: .
v_gene: TRBV19
CDR3aa: CASSMAIGDTQYF
CDR3nt: TGTGCCAGTAGTATGGCCATTGGAGATACGCAGTATTTT

d_gene: .
j_gene: TRBJ2-1
abundance: .
v_gene: TRBV6-1
CDR3aa: CASGWLANEQFF
CDR3nt: TGTGCCAGCGGTTGGCTAGCGAATGAGCAGTTCTTC

d_gene: .
j_gene: TRBJ1-5
abundance: .
v_gene: TRBV2
CDR3aa: CASNPRRPDYSNQPQHF
CDR3nt: TGTGCCAGCAATCCCAGGAGGCCAGATTATAGCAATCAGCCCCAGCATTTT

d_gene: TRBD2
j_gene: TRBJ2-3
abundance: .
v_gene: TRBV7-8
CDR3aa: CASSLGTSGNADTQYF
CDR3nt: TGTGCCAGCAGCCTTGGGACTAGCGGGAATGCAGATACGCAGTATTTT

d_gene: .
j_gene: TRBJ1-5
abundance: once
v_gene: TRBV18
CDR3aa: CASSPRNGRSNQPQHF
CDR3nt: TGTGCCAGCTCACCACGAAATGGGAGGAGCAATCAGCCCCAGCATTTT

d_gene: TRBD1
j_gene: TRBJ2-5
abundance: .
v_gene: TRBV25-1
CDR3aa: CASALGTGTGTGQETQYF
CDR3nt: TGTGCCAGCGCCCTGGGGACCGGGACAGGGACTGGTCAAGAGACCCAGTACTTC

d_gene: TRBD2
j_gene: TRBJ2-2
abundance: .
v_gene: TRBV27
CDR3aa: CASSQTWGGTGELFF
CDR3nt: TGTGCCAGCAGCCAAACGTGGGGAGGGACCGGGGAGCTGTTTTTT

d_gene: TRBD1
j_gene: TRBJ2-7
abundance: .
v_gene: TRBV28
CDR3aa: CASGSIGQGPYEQYF
CDR3nt: TGTGCCAGCGGTTCCATTGGACAGGGGCCCTACGAGCAGTACTTC

d_gene: TRBD2
j_gene: TRBJ2-7
abundance: .
v_gene: TRBV25-1
CDR3aa: CASSSGIDEQYF
CDR3nt: TGTGCCAGCAGCAGCGGGATAGACGAGCAGTACTTC

d_gene: TRBD1
j_gene: TRBJ2-7
abundance: .
v_gene: TRBV28
CDR3aa: CASSGPGQGVYEQYF
CDR3nt: TGTGCCAGCAGTGGACCGGGACAGGGTGTTTACGAGCAGTACTTC

d_gene: TRBD1
j_gene: TRBJ1-4
abundance: .
v_gene: TRBV28
CDR3aa: CASSDPGQGREKLFF
CDR3nt: TGTGCCAGCAGCGATCCGGGACAGGGTCGCGAAAAACTGTTTTTT

d_gene: .
j_gene: TRBJ1-1
abundance: .
v_gene: TRBV19
CDR3aa: CARSTRSMNTEAFF
CDR3nt: TGTGCCCGAAGTACCCGCAGCATGAACACTGAAGCTTTCTTT